This T cell receptor (beta chain) was recovered during a study of T-cell reconstitution after alpha-beta-depleted transplantation in children. Preparation of the TCRbeta library was carried out with unique molecular identifiers. TCRdb re-called the PCR reads through MiXCR, storing one row per CDR3 protein. The sample includes over 200,000 distinct CDR3 sequences, roughly 10% of them seen just once. Whole-study results and caveats: Alpha-beta T cells about two months after transplant reportedly derived from several hundred expanded graft clones.

Per the germline V gene, CDR1 is SGHDN and CDR2 is FVKESK. Trimming stripped 5 bases from V and 0 bases from J, with 14 bases between. There are 15 residues in the CDR3. This clonotype has only one observation. Its antigen remains unknown. This clonotype was sampled from a child younger than two with acute myeloid leukemia, due to receive a stem cell transplant. The sequencing used PBMCs, collected before TCRalphabeta/CD19-depleted stem cell transplant. The chain employs TRBV14 and TRBJ2-7, with unresolved D. CDR3 protein: CASSFGMGSSYEQYF. CDR3 coding DNA: TGTGCCAGCAGCTTCGGTATGGGCAGCTCCTACGAGCAGTACTTC.